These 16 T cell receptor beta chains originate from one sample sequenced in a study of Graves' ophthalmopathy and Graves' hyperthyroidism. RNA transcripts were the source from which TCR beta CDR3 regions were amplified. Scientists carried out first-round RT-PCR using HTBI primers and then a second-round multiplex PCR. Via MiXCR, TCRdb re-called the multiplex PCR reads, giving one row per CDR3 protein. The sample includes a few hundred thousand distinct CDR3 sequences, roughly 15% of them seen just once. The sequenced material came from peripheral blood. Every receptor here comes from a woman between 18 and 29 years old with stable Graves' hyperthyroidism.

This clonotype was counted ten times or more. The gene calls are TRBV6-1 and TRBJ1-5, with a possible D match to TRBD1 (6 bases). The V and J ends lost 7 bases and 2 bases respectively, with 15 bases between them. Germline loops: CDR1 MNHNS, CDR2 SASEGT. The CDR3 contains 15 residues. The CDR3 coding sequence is TGTGCCAGCATTCTAACAGGGAAAGGCAATCAGCCCCAGCATTTT. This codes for CASILTGKGNQPQHF.

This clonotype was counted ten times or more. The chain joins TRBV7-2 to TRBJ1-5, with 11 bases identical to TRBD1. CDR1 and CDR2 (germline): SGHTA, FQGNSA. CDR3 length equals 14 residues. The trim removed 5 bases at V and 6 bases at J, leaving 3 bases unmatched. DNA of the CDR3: TGTGCCAGCAGCACCGGACAGGGGGCTCAGCCCCAGCATTTT. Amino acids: CASSTGQGAQPQHF.

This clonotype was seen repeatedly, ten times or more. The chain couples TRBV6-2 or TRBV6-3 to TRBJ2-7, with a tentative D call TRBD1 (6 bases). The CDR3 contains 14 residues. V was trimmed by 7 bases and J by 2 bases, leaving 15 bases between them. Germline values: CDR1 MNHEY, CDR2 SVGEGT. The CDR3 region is CASTARTATYEQYF. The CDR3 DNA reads TGTGCCAGCACAGCCCGGACAGCAACCTACGAGCAGTACTTC.

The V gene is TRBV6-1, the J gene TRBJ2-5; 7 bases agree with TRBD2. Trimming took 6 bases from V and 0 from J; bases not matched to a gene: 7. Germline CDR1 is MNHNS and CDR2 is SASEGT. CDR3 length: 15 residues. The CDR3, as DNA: TGTGCCAGCAGCAAGGGGAGGGAGTACCAAGAGACCCAGTACTTC. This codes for CASSKGREYQETQYF.

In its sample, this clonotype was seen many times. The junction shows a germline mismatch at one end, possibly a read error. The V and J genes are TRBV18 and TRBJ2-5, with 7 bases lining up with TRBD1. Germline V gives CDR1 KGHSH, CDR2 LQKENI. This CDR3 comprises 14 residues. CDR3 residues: CASSPPGQQETQYF. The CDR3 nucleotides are TGTGCCAGCTCCCCACCGGGACAGCAAGAGACCCAGTACTTC.

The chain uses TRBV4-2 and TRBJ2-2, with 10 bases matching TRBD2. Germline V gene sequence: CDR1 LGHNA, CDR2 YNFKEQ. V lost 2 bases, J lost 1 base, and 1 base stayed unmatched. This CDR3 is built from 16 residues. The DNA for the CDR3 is TGTGCCAGCAGCCAAAGACTAGCGGGGAACACCGGGGAGCTGTTTTTT. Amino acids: CASSQRLAGNTGELFF.

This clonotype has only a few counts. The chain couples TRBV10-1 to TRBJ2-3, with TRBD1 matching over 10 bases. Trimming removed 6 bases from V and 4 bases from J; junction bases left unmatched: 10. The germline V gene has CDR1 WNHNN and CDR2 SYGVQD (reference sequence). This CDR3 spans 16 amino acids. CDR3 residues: CASRAPGQGKPDTQYF. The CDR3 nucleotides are TGCGCCAGCAGAGCTCCGGGACAGGGGAAACCAGATACGCAGTATTTT.

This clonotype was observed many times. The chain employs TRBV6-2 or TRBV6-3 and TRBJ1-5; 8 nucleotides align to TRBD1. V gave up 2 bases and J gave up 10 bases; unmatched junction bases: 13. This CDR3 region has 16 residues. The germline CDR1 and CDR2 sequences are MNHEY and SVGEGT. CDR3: CASSYGSSDRVIPQHF. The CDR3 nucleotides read TGTGCCAGCAGTTACGGGTCCTCGGACAGGGTAATACCCCAGCATTTT.

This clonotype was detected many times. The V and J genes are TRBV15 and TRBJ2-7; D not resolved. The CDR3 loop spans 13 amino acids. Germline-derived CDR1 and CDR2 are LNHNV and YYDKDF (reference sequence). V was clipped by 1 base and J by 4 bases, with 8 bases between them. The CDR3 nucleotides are TGTGCCACCAGCAGAGCGCCGGAGTACGAGCAGTACTTC. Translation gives CATSRAPEYEQYF.

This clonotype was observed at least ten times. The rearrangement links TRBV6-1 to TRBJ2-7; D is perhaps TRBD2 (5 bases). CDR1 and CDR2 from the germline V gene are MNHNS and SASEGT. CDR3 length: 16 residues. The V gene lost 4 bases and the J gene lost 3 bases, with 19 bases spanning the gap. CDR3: CASSVYPGKLYYEQYF. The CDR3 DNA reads TGTGCCAGCAGTGTCTATCCGGGAAAATTATACTACGAGCAGTACTTC.

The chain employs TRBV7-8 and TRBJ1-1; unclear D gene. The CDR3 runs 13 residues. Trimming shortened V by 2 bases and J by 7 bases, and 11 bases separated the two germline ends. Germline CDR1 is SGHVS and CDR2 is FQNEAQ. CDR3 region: CASSLLGQLEAFF. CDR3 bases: TGTGCCAGCAGCTTACTAGGGCAGCTTGAAGCTTTCTTT.

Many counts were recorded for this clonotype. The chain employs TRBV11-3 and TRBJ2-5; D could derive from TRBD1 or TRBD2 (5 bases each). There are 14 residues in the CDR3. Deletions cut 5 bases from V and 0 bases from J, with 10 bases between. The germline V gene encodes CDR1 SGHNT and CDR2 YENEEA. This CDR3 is CASSGGPYQETQYF. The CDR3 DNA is TGTGCCAGCAGCGGGGGACCTTACCAAGAGACCCAGTACTTC.

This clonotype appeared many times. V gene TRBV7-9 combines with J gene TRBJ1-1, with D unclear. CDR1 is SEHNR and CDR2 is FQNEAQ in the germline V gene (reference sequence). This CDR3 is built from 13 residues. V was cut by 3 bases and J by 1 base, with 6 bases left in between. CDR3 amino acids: CASSFQWNTEAFF. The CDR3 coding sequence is TGTGCCAGCAGCTTCCAGTGGAACACTGAAGCTTTCTTT.

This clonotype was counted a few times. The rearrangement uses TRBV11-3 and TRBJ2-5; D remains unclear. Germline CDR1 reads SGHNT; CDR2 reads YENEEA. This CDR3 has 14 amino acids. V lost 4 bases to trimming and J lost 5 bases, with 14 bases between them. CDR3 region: CASSYRASPETQYF. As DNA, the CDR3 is TGTGCCAGCAGCTACCGGGCCTCGCCGGAGACCCAGTACTTC.

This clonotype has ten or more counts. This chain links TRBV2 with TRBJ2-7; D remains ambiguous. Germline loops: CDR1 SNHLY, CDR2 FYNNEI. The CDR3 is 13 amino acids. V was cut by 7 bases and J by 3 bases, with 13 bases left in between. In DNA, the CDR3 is TGTGCCAGCAATCTCGGAAGCCACTACGAGCAGTACTTC. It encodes CASNLGSHYEQYF.

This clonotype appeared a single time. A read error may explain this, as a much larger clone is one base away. CDR3 sequence: CASSLAGSGAANYGYTF. DNA of the CDR3: TGTGCCAGCAGCTTAGCGGGGTCAGGGGCCGCTAACTATGGCTACACCTTC. The rearrangement uses TRBV7-2 and TRBJ1-2; possibly TRBD1 for D (6 bases). Per the germline V gene, CDR1 is SGHTA and CDR2 is FQGNSA. Trimming stripped 0 bases from V and 0 bases from J, with 14 bases between. This CDR3 spans 17 amino acids.